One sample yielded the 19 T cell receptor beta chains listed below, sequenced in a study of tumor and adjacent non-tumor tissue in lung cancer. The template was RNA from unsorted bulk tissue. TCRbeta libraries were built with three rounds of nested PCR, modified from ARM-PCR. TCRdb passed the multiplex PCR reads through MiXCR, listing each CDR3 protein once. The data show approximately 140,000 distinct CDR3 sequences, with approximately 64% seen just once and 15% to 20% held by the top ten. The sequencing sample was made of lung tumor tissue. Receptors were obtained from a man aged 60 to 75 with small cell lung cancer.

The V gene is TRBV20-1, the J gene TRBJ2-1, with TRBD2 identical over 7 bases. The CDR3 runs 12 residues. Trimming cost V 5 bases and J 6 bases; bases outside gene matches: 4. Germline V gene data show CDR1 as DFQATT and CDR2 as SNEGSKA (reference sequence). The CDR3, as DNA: TGCAGTGCTGGTAGCGGGTGCAATGAGCAGTTCTTC. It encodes CSAGSGCNEQFF.

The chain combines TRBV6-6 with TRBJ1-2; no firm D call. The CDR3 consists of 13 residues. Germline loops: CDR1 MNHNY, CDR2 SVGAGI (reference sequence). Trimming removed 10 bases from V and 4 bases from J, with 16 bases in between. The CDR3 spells CANSPEGFYGYTF. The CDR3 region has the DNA TGTGCCAACAGCCCAGAGGGATTCTATGGCTACACCTTC.

CDR3 nucleotide sequence: TGTGCCAGCAGCTTCCCGGGACAACGCGCCGCGGGCAATAAGCGGTTCTTC. This translates into CASSFPGQRAAGNKRFF. The V call is TRBV6-6, the J call TRBJ2-1, with D perhaps matching TRBD1 (6 bases). Germline CDR1 is MNHNY and CDR2 is SVGAGI (reference sequence). Trimming stripped 6 bases from V and 15 bases from J, with 33 bases between. The CDR3 is made up of 17 amino acids.

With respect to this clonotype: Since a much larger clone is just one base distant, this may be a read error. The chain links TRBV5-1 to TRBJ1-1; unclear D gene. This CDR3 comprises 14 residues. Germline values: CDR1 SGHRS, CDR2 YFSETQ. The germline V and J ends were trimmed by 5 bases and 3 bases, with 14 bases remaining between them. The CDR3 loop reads CASRFTDGYTEAFF. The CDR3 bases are TGCGCCAGCAGGTTCACCGACGGATACACTGAAGCTTTCTTT. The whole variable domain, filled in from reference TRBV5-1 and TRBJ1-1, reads KAGVTQTPRYLIKTRGQQVTLSCSPISGHRSVSWYQQTPGQGLQFLFEYFSETQRNKGNFPGRFSGRQFSNSRSEMNVSTLELGDSALYLCASRFTDGYTEAFFGQGTRLTVV.

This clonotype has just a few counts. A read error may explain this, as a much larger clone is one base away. The CDR3: CASSPNRKTGYNEQFF. In DNA form, the CDR3 reads TGTGCCAGCAGCCCCAATCGGAAAACAGGCTACAATGAGCAGTTCTTC. V and J are TRBV28 and TRBJ2-1; D perhaps matches TRBD1 (5 bases). The CDR3 contains 16 residues. The V gene lost 6 bases and the J gene lost 3 bases, with 18 bases spanning the gap. Germline-derived CDR1 and CDR2 are MDHEN and SYDVKM.

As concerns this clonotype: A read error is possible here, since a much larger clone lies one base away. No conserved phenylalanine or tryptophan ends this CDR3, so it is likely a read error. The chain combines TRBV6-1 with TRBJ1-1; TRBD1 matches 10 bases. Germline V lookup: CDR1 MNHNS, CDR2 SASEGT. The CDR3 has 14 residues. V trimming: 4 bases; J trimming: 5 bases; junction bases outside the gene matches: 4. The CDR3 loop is CASSGQGAETEAFL. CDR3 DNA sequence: TGTGCCAGCAGTGGACAGGGGGCAGAGACTGAAGCTTTCTTA.

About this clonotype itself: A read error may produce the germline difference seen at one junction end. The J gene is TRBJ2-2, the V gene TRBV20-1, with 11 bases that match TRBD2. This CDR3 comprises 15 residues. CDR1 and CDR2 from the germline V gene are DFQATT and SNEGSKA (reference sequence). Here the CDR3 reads CSVSSLAGAVGVLFF. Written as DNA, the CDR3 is TGCAGTGTTAGCTCACTAGCGGGAGCGGTCGGGGTGCTGTTTTTT.

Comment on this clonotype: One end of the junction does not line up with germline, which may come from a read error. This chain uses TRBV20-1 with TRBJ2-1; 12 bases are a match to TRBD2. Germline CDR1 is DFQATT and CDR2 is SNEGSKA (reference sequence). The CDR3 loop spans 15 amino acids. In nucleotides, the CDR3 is TGCAATGCTAGAATCCTAGCGGGAGGGCTCAAGGAGCAGTTCTTC. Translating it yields CNARILAGGLKEQFF.

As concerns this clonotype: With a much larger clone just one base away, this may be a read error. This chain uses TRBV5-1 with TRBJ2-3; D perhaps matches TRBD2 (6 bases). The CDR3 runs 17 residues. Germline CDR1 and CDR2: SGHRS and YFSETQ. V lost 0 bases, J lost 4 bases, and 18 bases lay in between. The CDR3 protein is CASSLGRTNGVADTQYF. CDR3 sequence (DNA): TGCGCCAGCAGCTTGGGCCGGACTAACGGGGTTGCAGATACGCAGTATTTT.

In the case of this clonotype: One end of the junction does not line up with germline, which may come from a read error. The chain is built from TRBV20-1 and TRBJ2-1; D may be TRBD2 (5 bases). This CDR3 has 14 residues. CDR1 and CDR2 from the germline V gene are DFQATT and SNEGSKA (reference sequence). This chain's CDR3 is CSARSGSADNERIF. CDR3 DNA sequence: TGCAGTGCTAGATCGGGGAGCGCAGACAATGAGCGGATCTTC.

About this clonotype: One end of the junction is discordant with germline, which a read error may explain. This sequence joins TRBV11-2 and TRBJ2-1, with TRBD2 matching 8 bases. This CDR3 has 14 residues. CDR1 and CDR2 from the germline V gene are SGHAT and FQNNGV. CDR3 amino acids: CASSSPGGNNEQFF. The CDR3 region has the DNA TGTGCCAGCAGCTCCCCGGGGGGGAACAATGAGCAGTTCTTT.

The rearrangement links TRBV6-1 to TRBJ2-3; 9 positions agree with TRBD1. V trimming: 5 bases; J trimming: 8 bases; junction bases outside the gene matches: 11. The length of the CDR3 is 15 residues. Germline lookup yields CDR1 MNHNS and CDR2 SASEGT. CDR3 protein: CASSCGTGPTATQYF. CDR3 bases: TGTGCCAGCAGTTGCGGGACAGGGCCCACCGCTACGCAGTATTTT.

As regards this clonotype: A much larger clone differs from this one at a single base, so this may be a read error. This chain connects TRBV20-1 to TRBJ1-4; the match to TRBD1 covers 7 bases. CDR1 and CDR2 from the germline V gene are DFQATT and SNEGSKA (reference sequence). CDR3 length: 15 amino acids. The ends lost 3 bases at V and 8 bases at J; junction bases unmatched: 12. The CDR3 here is CSASNSQRGREKLFF. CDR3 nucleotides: TGCAGTGCTAGTAATTCCCAAAGGGGGCGCGAAAAACTGTTTTTT.

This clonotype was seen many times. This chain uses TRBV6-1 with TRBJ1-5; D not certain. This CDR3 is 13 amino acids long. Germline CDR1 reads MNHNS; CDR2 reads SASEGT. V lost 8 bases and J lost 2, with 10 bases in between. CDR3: CASSQEGNQPQHF. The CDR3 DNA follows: TGTGCCAGCTCTCAGGAGGGCAATCAGCCCCAGCATTTT.

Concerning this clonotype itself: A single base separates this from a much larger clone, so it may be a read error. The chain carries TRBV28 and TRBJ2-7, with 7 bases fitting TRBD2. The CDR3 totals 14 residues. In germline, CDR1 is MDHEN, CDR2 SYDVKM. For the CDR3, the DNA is TGTGCCAGCAGTTTAGGTGGGAGGGCCGGCGAGCTGTACTTC. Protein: CASSLGGRAGELYF. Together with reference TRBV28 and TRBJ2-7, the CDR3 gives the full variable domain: DVKVTQSSRYLVKRTGEKVFLECVQDMDHENMFWYRQDPGLGLRLIYFSYDVKMKEKGDIPEGYSVSREKKERFSLILESASTNQTSMYLCASSLGGRAGELYFGPGTRLTVT.

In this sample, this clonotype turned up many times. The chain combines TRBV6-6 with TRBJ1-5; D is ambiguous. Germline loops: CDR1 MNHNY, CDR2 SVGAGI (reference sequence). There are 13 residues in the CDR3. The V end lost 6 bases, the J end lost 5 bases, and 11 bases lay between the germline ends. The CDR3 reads CASRAAGDQPQHF. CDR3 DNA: TGTGCCAGCAGAGCTGCCGGGGATCAGCCCCAGCATTTT.

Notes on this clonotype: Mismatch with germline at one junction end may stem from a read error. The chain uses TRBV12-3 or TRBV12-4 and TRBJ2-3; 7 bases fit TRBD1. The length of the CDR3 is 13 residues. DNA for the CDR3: TGTGCCGGCATAGGGGGCGTCACATATACGCAGTATTTT. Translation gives CAGIGGVTYTQYF.

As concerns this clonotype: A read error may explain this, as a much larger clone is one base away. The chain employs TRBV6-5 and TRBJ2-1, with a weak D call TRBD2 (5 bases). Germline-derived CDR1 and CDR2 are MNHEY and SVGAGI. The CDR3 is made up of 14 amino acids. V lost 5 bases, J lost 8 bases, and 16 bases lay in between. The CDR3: CASSKGGLRDEQFF. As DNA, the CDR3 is TGTGCCAGCAGTAAAGGCGGCCTGAGGGATGAGCAGTTCTTC.

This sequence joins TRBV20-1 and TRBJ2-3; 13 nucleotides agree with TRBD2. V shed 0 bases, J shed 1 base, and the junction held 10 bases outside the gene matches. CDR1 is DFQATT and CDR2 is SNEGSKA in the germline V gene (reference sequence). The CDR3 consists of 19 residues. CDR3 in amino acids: CSARDFGTSGTDRTDTQYF. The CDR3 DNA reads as TGCAGTGCTAGAGATTTCGGGACTAGCGGGACCGACCGCACAGATACGCAGTATTTT.